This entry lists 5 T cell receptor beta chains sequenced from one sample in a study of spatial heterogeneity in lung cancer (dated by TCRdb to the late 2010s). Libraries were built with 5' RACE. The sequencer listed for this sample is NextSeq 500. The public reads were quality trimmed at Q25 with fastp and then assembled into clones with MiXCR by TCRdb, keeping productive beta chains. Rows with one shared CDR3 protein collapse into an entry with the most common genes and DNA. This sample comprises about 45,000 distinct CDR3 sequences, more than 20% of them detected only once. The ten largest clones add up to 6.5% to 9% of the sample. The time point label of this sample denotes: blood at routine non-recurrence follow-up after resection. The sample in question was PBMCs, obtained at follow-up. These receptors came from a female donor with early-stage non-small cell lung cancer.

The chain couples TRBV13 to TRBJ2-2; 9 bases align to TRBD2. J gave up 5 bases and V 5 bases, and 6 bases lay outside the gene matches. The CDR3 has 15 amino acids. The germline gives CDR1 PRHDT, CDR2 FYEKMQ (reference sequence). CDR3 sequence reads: CASSQGLASTGELFF. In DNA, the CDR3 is TGTGCCAGCAGCCAGGGACTAGCTTCGACCGGGGAGCTGTTTTTT.

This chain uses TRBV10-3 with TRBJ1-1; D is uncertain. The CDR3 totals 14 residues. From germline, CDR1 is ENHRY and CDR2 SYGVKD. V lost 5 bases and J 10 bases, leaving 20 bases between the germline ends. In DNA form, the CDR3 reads TGTGCCATCAGTCTCGCCCGGGCCTCGGAGGGAGCTTTCTTT. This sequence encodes CAISLARASEGAFF.

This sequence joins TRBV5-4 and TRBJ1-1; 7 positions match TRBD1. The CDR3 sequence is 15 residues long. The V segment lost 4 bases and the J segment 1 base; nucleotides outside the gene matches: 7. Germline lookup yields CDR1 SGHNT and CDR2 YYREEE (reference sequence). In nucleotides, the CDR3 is TGTGCCAGCAGCGAGACAGGGTTGCCGAACACTGAAGCTTTCTTT. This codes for CASSETGLPNTEAFF.

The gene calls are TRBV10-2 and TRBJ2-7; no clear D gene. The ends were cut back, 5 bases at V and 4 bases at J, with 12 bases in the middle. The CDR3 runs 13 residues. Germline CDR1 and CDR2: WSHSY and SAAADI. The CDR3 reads CASSKKDFYEQYV. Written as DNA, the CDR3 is TGCGCCAGCAGTAAGAAAGACTTTTACGAGCAGTACGTC.

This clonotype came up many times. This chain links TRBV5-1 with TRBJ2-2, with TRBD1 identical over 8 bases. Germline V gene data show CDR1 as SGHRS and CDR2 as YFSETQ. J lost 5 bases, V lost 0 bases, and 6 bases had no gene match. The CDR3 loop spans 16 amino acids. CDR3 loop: CASSLDGTGGTGELFF. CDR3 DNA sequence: TGCGCCAGCAGCTTGGATGGGACAGGCGGTACCGGGGAGCTGTTTTTT.